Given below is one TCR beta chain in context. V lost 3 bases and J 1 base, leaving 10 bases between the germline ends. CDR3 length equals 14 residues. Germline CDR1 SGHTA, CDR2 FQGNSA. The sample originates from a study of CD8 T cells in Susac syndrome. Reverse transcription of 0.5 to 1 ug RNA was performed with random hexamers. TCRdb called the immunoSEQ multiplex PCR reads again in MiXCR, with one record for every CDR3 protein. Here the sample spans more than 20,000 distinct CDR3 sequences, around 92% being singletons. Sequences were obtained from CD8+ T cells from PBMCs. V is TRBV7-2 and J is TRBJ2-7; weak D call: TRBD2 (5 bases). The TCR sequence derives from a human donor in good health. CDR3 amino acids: CASSLLTGSYEQYF. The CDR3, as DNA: TGTGCCAGCAGCTTGCTGACGGGATCCTACGAGCAGTACTTC.